The present T cell receptor beta chain was sequenced within a study of spatial heterogeneity in lung cancer. General observations from the study: Tumor mutation counts were tracked by expanded intratumoral alpha and beta TCR counts.

In TCRdb, the 5' RACE reads were re-called with MiXCR into one record per CDR3 protein. This repertoire shows 4,000 or so distinct CDR3 sequences, 8.6% found once; its top ten account for less than 15%. This clonotype is termed medium-sized (0.01 to 0.1%). No antigen is known for it. Trimming shortened V by 3 bases and J by 0 bases, and 6 bases separated the two germline ends. Germline V gene data show CDR1 as LGHNT and CDR2 as FRNRAP. CDR3 size: 14 residues. Time point noted: sample taken at primary tumor resection. The clonotype was recovered from a male donor with early-stage non-small cell lung cancer. Here the sequenced sample was lung tumor tissue, taken at surgery. This chain joins TRBV12-5 and TRBJ1-5, with D unresolved. The CDR3 here is CASGFVRSNQPQHF. The CDR3, as DNA: TGTGCTAGTGGTTTCGTCCGTAGCAATCAGCCCCAGCATTTT.